This T cell receptor (beta chain) is drawn from a study of identical twins. Study outcomes and limitations: Out-of-frame alpha sequences common to twins exhibited a surplus of low generation probability. Beta out-of-frame sequences displayed a weaker excess of sharing between twins.

For this clonotype: No antigen is known for it. A much larger clone differs by one base, so this may be a read error. This CDR3 is missing its conserved last phenylalanine or tryptophan, likely due to a read error.

With template switching, a universal primer site was added, and the cDNA carried unique molecular identifiers. MiXCR was run by TCRdb on the 5' RACE reads, yielding one entry per CDR3 protein. The sample comprises 200,000 to 250,000 distinct CDR3 sequences, about 7.3% of which are singletons, and 3% to 4.5% rests with the top ten. J lost 5 bases, V lost 4 bases, and 3 bases had no gene match. Germline-derived CDR1 and CDR2 are KGHDR and SFDVKD. The CDR3 has 14 residues. The same data also contributed to another study, on yellow fever vaccine responses in identical twins.

The clonotype originates from a woman in her late teens or twenties in good health. The chain has TRBV24-1 and TRBJ2-2, with TRBD1 matching over 7 bases. Sequenced sample: memory (CD45RO+) T cells sorted from blood. CDR3 DNA sequence: TGTGCCACCAGTGACGGGACAGATACCGGGGAGCTGTTTCTT. Amino acid sequence: CATSDGTDTGELFL.